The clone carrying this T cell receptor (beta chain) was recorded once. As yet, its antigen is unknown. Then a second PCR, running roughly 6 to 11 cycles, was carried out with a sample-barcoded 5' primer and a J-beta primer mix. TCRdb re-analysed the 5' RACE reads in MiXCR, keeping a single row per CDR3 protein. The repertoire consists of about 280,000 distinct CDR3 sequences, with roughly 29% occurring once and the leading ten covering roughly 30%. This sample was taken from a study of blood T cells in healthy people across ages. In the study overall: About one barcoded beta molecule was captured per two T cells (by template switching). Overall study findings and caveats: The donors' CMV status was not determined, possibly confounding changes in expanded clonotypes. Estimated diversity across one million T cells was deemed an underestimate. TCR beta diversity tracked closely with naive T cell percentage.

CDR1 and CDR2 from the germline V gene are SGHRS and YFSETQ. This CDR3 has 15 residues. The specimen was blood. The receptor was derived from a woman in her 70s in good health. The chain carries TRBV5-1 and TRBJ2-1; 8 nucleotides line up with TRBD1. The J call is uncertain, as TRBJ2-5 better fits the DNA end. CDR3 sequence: CASSSRDRPFETQYF. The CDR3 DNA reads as TGCGCCAGCAGCTCCCGGGACAGGCCTTTTGAGACCCAGTACTTC.